Reported below is one T cell receptor beta chain. The data belong to a study of blood T cell repertoires in COVID-19. Across the whole study: Sample material is recorded as cDNA or gDNA derived from T cells, B-cell-depleted T cells, or PBMCs.

Original processing methods: Counts of nucleated cells, estimated from reference gene primer amplification, were obtained. The assay was immunoSEQ multiplex PCR, and TCRdb's table has in-frame clones only and misses some. Clone size and V and J calls were adopted from that table, with D and trimming inferred from the DNA. The table lists under 80,000 clones, around 80% of them singletons. This CDR3 comprises 17 residues. Germline loops: CDR1 SNHLY, CDR2 FYNNEI. Unmatched junction bases numbered 9, after V lost 6 bases and J lost 2 bases. The sequenced sample was peripheral blood. V is TRBV2 and J is TRBJ2-3; TRBD2 matches 12 bases. The source is a woman over 75 with active or convalescent COVID-19. The chain's CDR3 is CASRVGLAGILTDTQYF. Written as DNA, the CDR3 is TGTGCCAGCAGGGTAGGACTAGCGGGGATACTCACAGATACGCAGTATTTT.